This T cell receptor beta chain was sequenced for a study of OX40 agonist ivuxolimab in advanced cancers. Profiling relied on immunoSEQ multiplex PCR, and the TCRdb table lists in-frame clones only, not all of them. Of roughly 60,000 clones in the sample, roughly 84% are singletons; the top ten hold roughly 4.4%. CDR1 and CDR2 from the germline V gene are GTSNPN and SVGIG (reference sequence). CDR3 length equals 14 residues. V was pared by 4 bases and J by 0 bases, with 10 bases between. Systemic immunosuppression or autoimmune disease history was grounds to exclude patients. As for this clone: Its cognate antigen is unknown.

Regarding the study as a whole: Clonal expansion was seen in CD4+ and CD8+ blood T cells by week 6 at 0.1 to 3.0 mg/kg.

The sequencing here drew on CD4+ or CD8+ T cells sorted from blood, taken in a trial of the OX40 agonist ivuxolimab. The J gene is TRBJ1-5, the V gene TRBV30; TRBD1 might be the D (5 bases). The TCR sequence derives from an adult with an advanced solid tumor such as melanoma, head and neck, liver or kidney cancer. The CDR3 spells CAWTSGNSNQPQHF. CDR3 DNA sequence: TGTGCCTGGACCTCAGGGAATAGCAATCAGCCCCAGCATTTT.